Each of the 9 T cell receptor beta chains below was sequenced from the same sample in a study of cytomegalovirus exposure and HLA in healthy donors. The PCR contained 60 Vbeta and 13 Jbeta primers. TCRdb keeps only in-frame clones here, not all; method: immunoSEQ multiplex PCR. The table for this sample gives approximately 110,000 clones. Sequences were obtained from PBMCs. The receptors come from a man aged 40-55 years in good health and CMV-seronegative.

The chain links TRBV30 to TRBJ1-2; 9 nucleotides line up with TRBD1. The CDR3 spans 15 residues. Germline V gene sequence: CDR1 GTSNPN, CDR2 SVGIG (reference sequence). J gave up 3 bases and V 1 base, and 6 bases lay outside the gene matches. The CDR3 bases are TGTGCCTGGAGTGCGGGACAGGGAGGGTACTATGGCTACACCTTC. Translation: CAWSAGQGGYYGYTF.

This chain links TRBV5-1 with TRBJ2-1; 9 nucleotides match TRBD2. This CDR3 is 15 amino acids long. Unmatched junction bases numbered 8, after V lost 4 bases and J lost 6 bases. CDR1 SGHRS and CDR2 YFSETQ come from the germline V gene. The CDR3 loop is CASSIPGTSTNEQFF. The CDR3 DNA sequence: TGCGCCAGCAGCATCCCCGGGACTAGCACCAATGAGCAGTTCTTC.

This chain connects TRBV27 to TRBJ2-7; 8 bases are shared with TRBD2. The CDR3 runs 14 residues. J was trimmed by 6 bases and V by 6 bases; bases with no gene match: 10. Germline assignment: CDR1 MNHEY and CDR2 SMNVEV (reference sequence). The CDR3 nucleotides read TGTGCCAGCAGCTCCAGGCGGGGGGCCTCCGAGCAGTACTTC. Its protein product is CASSSRRGASEQYF.

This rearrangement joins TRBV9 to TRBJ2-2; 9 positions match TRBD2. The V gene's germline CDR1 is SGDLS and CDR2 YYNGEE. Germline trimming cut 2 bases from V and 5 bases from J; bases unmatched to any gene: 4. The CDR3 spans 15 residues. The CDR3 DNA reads TGTGCCAGCAGCGTTGAAGCGGGAGGAACCGGGGAGCTGTTTTTT. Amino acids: CASSVEAGGTGELFF.

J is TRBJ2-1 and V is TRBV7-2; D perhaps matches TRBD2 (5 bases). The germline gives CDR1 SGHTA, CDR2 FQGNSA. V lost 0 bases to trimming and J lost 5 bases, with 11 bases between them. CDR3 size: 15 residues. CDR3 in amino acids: CASSLAGVGDNEQFF. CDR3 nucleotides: TGTGCCAGCAGCTTAGCGGGAGTCGGGGACAATGAGCAGTTCTTC.

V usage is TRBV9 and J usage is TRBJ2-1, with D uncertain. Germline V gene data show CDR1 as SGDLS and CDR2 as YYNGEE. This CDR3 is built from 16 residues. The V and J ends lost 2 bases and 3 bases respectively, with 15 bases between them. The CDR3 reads CASSVLPGTGYNEQFF. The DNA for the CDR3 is TGTGCCAGCAGCGTGCTACCCGGTACGGGCTACAATGAGCAGTTCTTC.

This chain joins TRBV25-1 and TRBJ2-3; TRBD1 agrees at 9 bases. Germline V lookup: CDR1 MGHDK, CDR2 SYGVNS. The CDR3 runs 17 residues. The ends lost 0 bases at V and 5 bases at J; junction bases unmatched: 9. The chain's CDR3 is CASSEYGPGQGGDTQYF. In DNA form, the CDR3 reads TGTGCCAGCAGTGAATATGGCCCGGGACAGGGCGGAGATACGCAGTATTTT.

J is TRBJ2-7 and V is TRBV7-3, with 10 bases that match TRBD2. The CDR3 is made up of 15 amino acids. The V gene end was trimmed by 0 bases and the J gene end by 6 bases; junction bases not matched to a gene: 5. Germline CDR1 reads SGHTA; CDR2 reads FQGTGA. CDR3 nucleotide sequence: TGTGCCAGCAGCTTAACCGGGCTAGCGGGAGCCGAGCAGTACTTC. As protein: CASSLTGLAGAEQYF.

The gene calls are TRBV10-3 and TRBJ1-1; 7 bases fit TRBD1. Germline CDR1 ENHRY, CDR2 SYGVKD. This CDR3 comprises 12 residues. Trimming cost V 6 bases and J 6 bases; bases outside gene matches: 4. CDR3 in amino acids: CAIRTGQSEAFF. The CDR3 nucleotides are TGTGCCATCAGAACGGGACAGTCTGAAGCTTTCTTT.